The 29 T cell receptor beta chains reported below all come from one sample, sequenced in a study of vaccination and CD4 T cells after COVID-19. The Oncomine TCR Beta short-read assay was what sequenced the DNA obtained from cultured CD4+ T cells. One entry per CDR3 protein results from TCRdb running MiXCR on the PCR reads. The table includes about 19,000 distinct CDR3 sequences, roughly 49% detected once. Their recognized antigens are unknown. Treatment given: approximately 11-day PBMC culture with coronavirus spike peptide pools or control peptides (ViraFEST assay). The sequences come from CD4+ T cells from blood, cultured in vitro, collected before SARS-CoV-2 vaccination. The receptors here all came from a human donor who had recovered from COVID-19.

The chain has TRBV14 and TRBJ1-2; the D is unclear. Germline V gene lookup returns CDR1 SGHDN and CDR2 FVKESK. The V end lost 8 bases, the J end lost 4 bases, and 17 bases lay between the germline ends. The CDR3 is made up of 14 amino acids. CDR3 in amino acids: CASEAGPSGYGYTF. CDR3 DNA sequence: TGTGCCAGCGAGGCAGGCCCCTCGGGCTATGGCTACACCTTC.

V usage is TRBV6-1 and J usage is TRBJ2-7, with TRBD2 matching 11 bases. V trimming: 6 bases; J trimming: 4 bases; junction bases outside the gene matches: 2. The length of the CDR3 is 13 residues. CDR1 is MNHNS, CDR2 SASEGT, per germline. This chain's CDR3 is CASRASGRYEQYF. As DNA, the CDR3 is TGTGCCAGCAGGGCTAGCGGGAGGTACGAGCAGTACTTC.

Comment on this clonotype: A junction boundary mismatches the germline segment, possibly from a read error. The V and J genes are TRBV7-8 and TRBJ1-5; D not certain. The CDR3 sequence is 14 residues long. Germline values: CDR1 SGHVS, CDR2 FQNEAQ. The CDR3 protein is CVSSPEDSNQPQHF. CDR3 nucleotide sequence: TGTGTCAGCAGCCCAGAGGATAGCAATCAGCCCCAGCATTTT. Full variable domain (rest looked up from reference TRBV7-8 and TRBJ1-5): GAGVSQSPRYKVAKRGQDVALRCDPISGHVSLFWYQQALGQGPEFLTYFQNEAQLDKSGLPSDRFFAERPEGSVSTLKIQRTQQEDSAVYLCVSSPEDSNQPQHFGDGTRLSIL.

V and J are TRBV7-2 and TRBJ2-2; 10 bases map to TRBD2. V shed 2 bases, J shed 0 bases, and the junction held 6 bases outside the gene matches. The CDR3 extends over 18 amino acids. Germline assignment: CDR1 SGHTA and CDR2 FQGNSA. Here the CDR3 DNA reads TGTGCCAGCAGCTTAAAGACTAGCGGGTATGCGAACACCGGGGAGCTGTTTTTT. This encodes CASSLKTSGYANTGELFF.

This clonotype was seen a few times. The rearrangement uses TRBV7-2 and TRBJ2-2; the D is unclear. The V gene lost 3 bases and the J gene lost 5 bases, with 7 bases spanning the gap. The length of the CDR3 is 13 residues. Germline assignment: CDR1 SGHTA and CDR2 FQGNSA. The CDR3 region is CASSLSMTGELFF. CDR3 DNA: TGTGCCAGCAGCTTGTCGATGACCGGGGAGCTGTTTTTT. The full variable domain, in which reference TRBV7-2 and TRBJ2-2 provide the parts outside the CDR3, is GAGVSQSPSNKVTEKGKDVELRCDPISGHTALYWYRQSLGQGLEFLIYFQGNSAPDKSGLPSDRFSAERTGGSVSTLTIQRTQQEDSAVYLCASSLSMTGELFFGEGSRLTVL.

The chain is built from TRBV11-2 and TRBJ1-1; tentatively, D is TRBD1 (5 bases). Looked up from germline, CDR1 is SGHAT and CDR2 is FQNNGV. Trimming removed 0 bases at V and 0 bases at J, with 14 bases between. This CDR3 has 17 amino acids. The CDR3 sequence is CASSLDLQGYMNTEAFF. For the CDR3, the DNA is TGTGCCAGCAGCTTAGATCTGCAGGGCTACATGAACACTGAAGCTTTCTTT.

V usage is TRBV28 and J usage is TRBJ1-2; the D gene is possibly TRBD1 (5 bases). CDR1 is MDHEN and CDR2 is SYDVKM in the germline V gene. With 5 bases removed from V and 7 bases from J, the gap between germline ends came to 20 bases. This CDR3 spans 15 amino acids. CDR3 sequence: CASSPNVGGLGGYTF. CDR3 in DNA: TGTGCCAGCAGTCCTAACGTGGGGGGTCTGGGTGGCTACACCTTC.

This chain uses TRBV19 with TRBJ1-1; D call uncertain. CDR3 length: 13 amino acids. From germline, CDR1 is LNHDA and CDR2 SQIVND (reference sequence). The V gene lost 6 bases and the J gene lost 4 bases, with 12 bases spanning the gap. The CDR3 sequence is CASRSRSSTEAFF. DNA of the CDR3: TGTGCCAGTAGGAGTCGGAGTAGCACTGAAGCTTTCTTT.

V usage is TRBV6-5 and J usage is TRBJ1-5; no reliable D call. The V and J ends lost 4 bases and 5 bases respectively, with 12 bases between them. The CDR3 contains 14 residues. The germline V gene has CDR1 MNHEY and CDR2 SVGAGI. CDR3 loop: CASSSGSIYQPQHF. The CDR3 nucleotides are TGTGCCAGCAGTTCCGGGAGTATTTATCAGCCCCAGCATTTT.

A few counts support this clonotype. V gene TRBV11-2 combines with J gene TRBJ1-6; D ambiguous. V was clipped by 2 bases and J by 8 bases, with 4 bases between them. There are 12 residues in the CDR3. Germline lookup yields CDR1 SGHAT and CDR2 FQNNGV. The CDR3 DNA reads as TGTGCCAGCAGCTTATCCGATTCACCCCTCCACTTT. This encodes CASSLSDSPLHF.

The table lists this clonotype with a few counts. This chain links TRBV7-9 with TRBJ1-1; no definite D call. Per the germline V gene, CDR1 is SEHNR and CDR2 is FQNEAQ (reference sequence). The CDR3 is made up of 13 amino acids. Between the trimmed V and J ends, which lost 1 base and 6 bases, there was a span of 9 bases. CDR3 loop: CASSLEPLAEAFF. CDR3 bases: TGTGCCAGCAGCTTAGAGCCTCTGGCTGAAGCTTTCTTT.

The chain carries TRBV7-2 and TRBJ2-2; perhaps TRBD2 as D (5 bases). The CDR3 length is 14 residues. V was cut by 5 bases and J by 4 bases, with 11 bases left in between. Germline V gives CDR1 SGHTA, CDR2 FQGNSA. CDR3 amino acids: CASSPGSVTGELFF. In DNA form, the CDR3 reads TGTGCCAGCAGCCCTGGGAGTGTCACCGGGGAGCTGTTTTTT.

The chain has TRBV20-1 and TRBJ1-2; D gene ambiguous. Trimming removed 5 bases at V and 4 bases at J, with 14 bases between. CDR3 length equals 13 residues. Germline CDR1 and CDR2: DFQATT and SNEGSKA (reference sequence). The CDR3 reads CSARGGSSYGYTF. The CDR3 bases are TGCAGTGCTCGGGGTGGAAGTTCCTATGGCTACACCTTC.

This clonotype was counted only a few times. This CDR3 is CASSATVGNQPQHF. CDR3 nucleotides: TGTGCCAGCAGCGCGACAGTAGGCAATCAGCCCCAGCATTTT. This sequence joins TRBV7-2 and TRBJ1-5; D may be TRBD1 (5 bases). CDR1 is SGHTA, CDR2 FQGNSA, per germline. The CDR3 has 14 residues. V was trimmed by 5 bases and J by 2 bases, leaving 10 bases between them.

The chain is built from TRBV2 and TRBJ2-1, with D possibly TRBD1 on 6 matching bases. The germline V gene has CDR1 SNHLY and CDR2 FYNNEI. V lost 8 bases, J lost 4 bases, and 9 bases lay in between. CDR3 length: 12 amino acids. CDR3: CASGQTYNEQFF. The CDR3 region has the DNA TGTGCCAGCGGACAGACTTACAATGAGCAGTTCTTC.

CDR3 DNA: TGTGCCAGCAGCAAAGATTCAGGGTCTAGCTACGAGCAGTACTTC. This sequence encodes CASSKDSGSSYEQYF. V is TRBV21-1 and J is TRBJ2-7; the D call in the table, TRBD1, was not verified against the DNA. TRBV21-1 is a pseudogene locus. CDR3 length: 15 amino acids.

This chain uses TRBV20-1 with TRBJ1-2; a possible D gene is TRBD1 (6 bases). This CDR3 region has 15 residues. From germline, CDR1 is DFQATT and CDR2 SNEGSKA (reference sequence). Trimming removed 6 bases from V and 1 base from J, with 18 bases in between. CDR3 residues: CSARDTTLGNYGYTF. CDR3 DNA: TGCAGTGCCAGGGACACCACTTTGGGTAACTATGGCTACACCTTC.

The CDR3 loop reads CASSYRSGDAFF. CDR3 nucleotide sequence: TGTGCCAGCAGTTACCGATCAGGGGACGCTTTCTTT. The chain has TRBV6-2 or TRBV6-3 and TRBJ1-1; D may be TRBD1 (6 bases). Germline assignment: CDR1 MNHEY and CDR2 SVGEGT. CDR3 length: 12 residues. V was trimmed by 2 bases and J by 11 bases, leaving 12 bases between them.

This clonotype was found once. The chain couples TRBV24-1 to TRBJ1-2; no definite D call. The CDR3 sequence is 14 residues long. The germline gives CDR1 KGHDR, CDR2 SFDVKD. V was cut by 4 bases and J by 1 base, with 9 bases left in between. In DNA form, the CDR3 reads TGTGCCACCAGTGAAGTCGCGTTTAACTATGGCTACACCTTC. Encoded protein: CATSEVAFNYGYTF.

The chain carries TRBV6-1 and TRBJ1-1; D may be TRBD1 (5 bases). V lost 2 bases and J lost 1, with 8 bases in between. The germline CDR1 and CDR2 sequences are MNHNS and SASEGT. The length of the CDR3 is 14 residues. The CDR3 DNA follows: TGTGCCAGCAGTGAATATAGGGGGAACACTGAAGCTTTCTTT. Its protein product is CASSEYRGNTEAFF.

This chain joins TRBV27 and TRBJ1-1; D is uncertain. Germline CDR1 and CDR2: MNHEY and SMNVEV (reference sequence). The length of the CDR3 is 13 residues. V was pared by 4 bases and J by 6 bases, with 12 bases between. The CDR3 region is CASSSRGRAEAFF. As DNA, the CDR3 is TGTGCCAGCAGTTCTCGTGGCCGCGCTGAAGCTTTCTTT.

The chain links TRBV9 to TRBJ2-5; no definite D call. Germline V gene lookup returns CDR1 SGDLS and CDR2 YYNGEE. The CDR3 loop spans 14 amino acids. Trimming removed 1 base from V and 5 bases from J, with 12 bases in between. The CDR3 DNA reads TGTGCCAGCAGCGTAATCGACAACGGGGAGACCCAGTACTTC. This sequence encodes CASSVIDNGETQYF. Filled out from reference TRBV9 and TRBJ2-5, the complete variable domain reads DSGVTQTPKHLITATGQRVTLRCSPRSGDLSVYWYQQSLDQGLQFLIQYYNGEERAKGNILERFSAQQFPDLHSELNLSSLELGDSALYFCASSVIDNGETQYFGPGTRLLVL.

The table lists this clonotype with a count of one. The V and J genes are TRBV7-2 and TRBJ2-7; 8 bases fit TRBD1. With 5 bases clipped from V and 4 bases from J, the junction kept 10 bases outside the gene matches. The CDR3 has 15 amino acids. The germline CDR1 and CDR2 sequences are SGHTA and FQGNSA. CDR3 amino acids: CASSQAGTGLYEQYF. The CDR3 DNA is TGTGCCAGCAGCCAGGCCGGGACAGGTCTTTACGAGCAGTACTTC. The complete variable domain, with remaining parts taken from reference TRBV7-2 and TRBJ2-7, reads GAGVSQSPSNKVTEKGKDVELRCDPISGHTALYWYRQSLGQGLEFLIYFQGNSAPDKSGLPSDRFSAERTGGSVSTLTIQRTQQEDSAVYLCASSQAGTGLYEQYFGPGTRLTVT.

V gene TRBV7-2 combines with J gene TRBJ1-2; no firm D call. Trimming took 5 bases from V and 7 from J, leaving 8 bases between them. The CDR3 contains 11 residues. Germline V CDR1 and CDR2: SGHTA, FQGNSA. The CDR3 loop is CASSLESGYTF. For the CDR3, the DNA is TGTGCCAGCAGCCTAGAGAGTGGCTACACCTTC.

The rearrangement uses TRBV7-8 and TRBJ1-1; D gene ambiguous. V was clipped by 0 bases and J by 6 bases, with 8 bases between them. CDR3 length: 13 amino acids. Germline assignment: CDR1 SGHVS and CDR2 FQNEAQ. In nucleotides, the CDR3 is TGTGCCAGCAGCTTAGCGGGCGGATCTGAAGCTTTCTTT. Protein: CASSLAGGSEAFF.

By proportion, this clonotype is medium-sized. DNA of the CDR3: TGTGCCAGCAGCTACAGGGGGAAGTCAGAGACCCAGTACTTC. Its protein product is CASSYRGKSETQYF. This sequence joins TRBV5-4 and TRBJ2-5, with 8 bases that match TRBD1. Trimming cost V 3 bases and J 4 bases; bases outside gene matches: 5. The CDR3 contains 14 residues. Germline values: CDR1 SGHNT, CDR2 YYREEE (reference sequence).

This clonotype has only a few counts. The V gene is TRBV7-2, the J gene TRBJ1-1; no clear D. Germline-derived CDR1 and CDR2 are SGHTA and FQGNSA. The CDR3 length is 16 residues. V lost 6 bases to trimming and J lost 5 bases, with 22 bases between them. CDR3 sequence: CASRQPSGLTLTEAFF. The CDR3, as DNA: TGTGCCAGCAGACAACCTTCCGGACTGACCTTGACTGAAGCTTTCTTT. The full variable domain, in which reference TRBV7-2 and TRBJ1-1 provide the parts outside the CDR3, is GAGVSQSPSNKVTEKGKDVELRCDPISGHTALYWYRQSLGQGLEFLIYFQGNSAPDKSGLPSDRFSAERTGGSVSTLTIQRTQQEDSAVYLCASRQPSGLTLTEAFFGQGTRLTVV.

A few counts support this clonotype. This sequence joins TRBV11-2 and TRBJ1-2; 7 bases fit TRBD1. The CDR3 loop spans 13 amino acids. Trimming cost V 5 bases and J 2 bases; bases outside gene matches: 2. Germline V CDR1 and CDR2: SGHAT, FQNNGV. The CDR3 spells CASSNRGNYGYTF. CDR3 nucleotides: TGTGCCAGCAGCAACAGGGGAAACTATGGCTACACCTTC.

There are a few counts of this clonotype. A read error may account for a junction end that differs from germline. V gene TRBV6-5 combines with J gene TRBJ1-1; 12 bases are a match to TRBD1. Germline V gives CDR1 MNHEY, CDR2 SVGAGI. The CDR3 consists of 17 residues. CDR3 bases: TGTGCCAGCATTTACCTTCCGGGACAGGGGGCAAATACTGAAGCTTTCTTT. Its translation: CASIYLPGQGANTEAFF.